This T cell receptor (beta chain) was sequenced in a study of shared clonotypes between healthy human individuals (dated by TCRdb to 2020 to 2021). Concerning the study at large: Three men and a couple of women, aged 18 to 49 years, made up the cohort. Libraries were prepared and TCR repertoires were sequenced by different laboratories using diverse techniques, in order to increase sequencing depth and limit assay-specific biases. For each donor, CD4 naive and CD4 memory were each run on three plates, CD8 naive on two plates, and CD8 memory on one plate. Per donor, leukapheresis produced somewhere between about 0.9 and 9 billion PBMCs. Blood TCR repertoires of a handful of healthy adults were deeply sequenced to estimate repertoire size and the extent of clonotype sharing between individuals. Here is what the overall study found, with its caveats: Sampling was restricted to blood, and TCR repertoires in tissue are likely to differ from TCR repertoires in blood. Pairwise subsampling indicated that sequencing depth was expected to affect the degree of clonotype sharing among donors. The small number of donors limited the genetic and exposure-history diversity represented. Naive subsets generally had larger estimated clonotype richness than memory subsets did. Higher generation probabilities were observed for clonotypes shared by all four sorted-subset donors than for non-shared clonotypes. About 4.5% of naive CD4, 3.5% of naive CD8, about 2.5% of memory CD4, and less than 0.45% of memory CD8 clonotypes were shared across a few donors. Incomplete sequencing was indicated by rarefaction of sorted-subset datasets, despite the large sequencing depth.

The germline V gene encodes CDR1 MDHEN and CDR2 SYDVKM. The CDR3 runs 12 amino acids, cysteine and phenylalanine included. The kept DNA is CDR3 alone, 36 bases in frame from the first base. Using the deep immunoSEQ assay, multiplex PCR amplified TCR CDR3 regions from genomic DNA. For each cell subset, the extracted genomic DNA was distributed evenly across all wells of several immunoSEQ 96-well plates, and each plate served as one replicate. For sorted subsets, 200 to 250 ng genomic DNA, equal to some 30,000 T cell genomes, was loaded into each replicate PCR. Purified libraries were quantified with a Qubit 3.0 fluorometer, sized on a Bioanalyzer 2100, and re-quantified with the KAPA Library Quantification kit. Every immunoSEQ 96-well plate was sequenced on a dedicated single-read 150-cycle Illumina NextSeq 550 flow cell. The published analysis was carried out like this. Because the immunoSEQ output included only junctional sequences and no quality scores, the filtering could not be the same as the filtering used for full-length reads. Sequences were annotated with PyIR, a Python wrapper for IgBLAST v1.9, using IMGT germline references to assign V/J genes and CDR3. Any read was removed if the V/J assignment was weak (E-value above 1e-6), the CDR3 was missing, or the read contained stop codons, out-of-frame junctions, or ambiguous translated residues. A V3J clonotype was defined by an identical inferred V gene, J gene, and CDR3 amino acid sequence. Percentage overlap between repertoires was calculated by dividing the number of shared unique clonotypes by the size of the smaller repertoire. Richness of each repertoire was evaluated using RTK rarefaction, the Chao1 estimator, and Recon v2.1 estimates of unobserved clonotypes. Generation probabilities for all TCRbeta clonotypes obtained by the gDNA method from a handful of donors were computed using OLGA. The clones in this table, taken by TCRdb from immuneACCESS, are in-frame only. Not every clone is retained; where verified, under half of the shortfall comes from an unresolved V gene, and the cause of the rest is unknown. The DNA gave D and trimming, while V, J and clone size come from that table. The sample data list 650,000 to 800,000 clones, and just under 75% of these were observed just once. Of the sample, under 2% is held by the ten largest clones.

Comments on this clone: Its antigen remains unidentified. A read error may produce the germline difference seen at one junction end.

The donors were healthy, HIV-negative adults with no recently reported acute infections or vaccinations. Only Caucasian adults living in Nashville, Tennessee, USA were represented among the donors. CD4+ T cells were enriched by magnetic negative selection; naive cells were then positively selected on CD45RA, and the negative fraction formed the memory subset. After blood collection by leukapheresis, PBMCs were isolated using Ficoll-Histopaque density gradient centrifugation and then cryopreserved in the vapor phase of liquid nitrogen. Analytical flow cytometry was used to check the purity and quantity of every magnetically sorted T cell population. From each sorted fraction, genomic DNA was isolated and quantified by UV absorbance on a Nanodrop 2000c.

The TCR sequence derives from a woman under 40 in good health. The chain joins TRBV28 to TRBJ2-3; the D gene could be either TRBD1 or TRBD2, each agreeing at 5 bases. Sequences were obtained from memory CD4+ T cells sorted from blood. In the paper's terms, the cell subset or site label means: CD45RA-negative fraction. The bases are TGTGCCACCGCAGGTGTAACGGGACCCGTGGATTTT. Its coded protein is CATAGVTGPVDF.